This TCR beta chain is drawn from a study of T cell responses to AZD1222 COVID-19 vaccine. About this clone itself: The target antigen is unknown.

Notes on the study in general: Among spike-specific TCRs, nearly half reportedly target unmutated variant regions.

The germline gives CDR1 LGHDT, CDR2 YNNKEL (reference sequence). Germline trimming cut 1 base from V and 13 bases from J; bases unmatched to any gene: 8. This CDR3 contains 15 residues. Second-dose groups at about 4 or about 12 weeks were pooled. Method: immunoSEQ multiplex PCR; TCRdb's copy keeps in-frame clones and lacks some. The sample carries fewer than 150,000 clones, about 89% recorded once. This chain joins TRBV3-1 (or the pseudogene TRBV3-2) and TRBJ2-7; 15 bases fit TRBD2. Material: peripheral blood, obtained 28 days after the second AZD1222 dose. The TCR originated in an adult who received the AZD1222 COVID-19 vaccine. CDR3 nucleotides: TGTGCCAGCAGCCAAGGGGGACTAGCGGGGGGCCCCAGTTACTTC. Residues: CASSQGGLAGGPSYF.